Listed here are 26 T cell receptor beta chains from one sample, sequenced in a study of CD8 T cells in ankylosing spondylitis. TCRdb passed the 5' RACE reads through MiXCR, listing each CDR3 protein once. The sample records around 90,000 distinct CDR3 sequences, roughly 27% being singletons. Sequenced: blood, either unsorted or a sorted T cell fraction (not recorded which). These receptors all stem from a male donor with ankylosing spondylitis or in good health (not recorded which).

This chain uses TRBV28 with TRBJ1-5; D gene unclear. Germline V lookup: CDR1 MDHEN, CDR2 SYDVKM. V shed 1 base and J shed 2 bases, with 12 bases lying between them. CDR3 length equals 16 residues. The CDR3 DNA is TGTGCCAGCAGTTTATCTCCGGGCTCGGGCAATCAGCCCCAGCATTTT. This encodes CASSLSPGSGNQPQHF.

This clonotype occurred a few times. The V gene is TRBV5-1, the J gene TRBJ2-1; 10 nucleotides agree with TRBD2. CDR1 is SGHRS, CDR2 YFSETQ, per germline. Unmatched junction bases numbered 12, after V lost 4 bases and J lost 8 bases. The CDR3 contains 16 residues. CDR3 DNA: TGCGCCAGCAGCAGGAACCTAGCGGGAGTTTCACATGAGCAGTTCTTC. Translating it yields CASSRNLAGVSHEQFF.

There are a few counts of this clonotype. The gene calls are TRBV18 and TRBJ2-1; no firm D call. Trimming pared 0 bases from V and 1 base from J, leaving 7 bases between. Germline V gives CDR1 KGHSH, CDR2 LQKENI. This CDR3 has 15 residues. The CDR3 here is CASSPPLLSYNEQFF. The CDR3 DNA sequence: TGTGCCAGCTCACCACCTCTACTTTCCTACAATGAGCAGTTCTTC.

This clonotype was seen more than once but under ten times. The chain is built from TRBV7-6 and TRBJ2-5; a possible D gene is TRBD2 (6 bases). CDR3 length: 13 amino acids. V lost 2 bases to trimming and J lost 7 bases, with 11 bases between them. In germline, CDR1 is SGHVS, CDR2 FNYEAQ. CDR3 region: CASSLRSSATQYF. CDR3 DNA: TGTGCCAGCAGCTTAAGGTCTAGCGCGACCCAGTACTTC.

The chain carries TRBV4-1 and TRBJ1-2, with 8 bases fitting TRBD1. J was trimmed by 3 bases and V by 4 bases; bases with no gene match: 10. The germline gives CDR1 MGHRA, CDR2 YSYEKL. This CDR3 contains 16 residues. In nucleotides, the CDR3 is TGCGCCAGCAGCCGCCAAGCGACAGGGGTCGACTATGGCTACACCTTC. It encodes CASSRQATGVDYGYTF.

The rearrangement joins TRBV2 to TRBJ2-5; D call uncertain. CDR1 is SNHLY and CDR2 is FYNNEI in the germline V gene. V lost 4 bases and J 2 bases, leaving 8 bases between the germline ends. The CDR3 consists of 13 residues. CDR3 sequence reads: CASSVAEQETQYF. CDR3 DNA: TGTGCCAGCAGTGTGGCGGAACAAGAGACCCAGTACTTC.

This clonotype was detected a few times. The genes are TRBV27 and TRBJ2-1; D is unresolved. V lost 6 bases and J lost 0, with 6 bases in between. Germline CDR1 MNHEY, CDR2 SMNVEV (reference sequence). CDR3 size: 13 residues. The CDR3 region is CASRVDSYNEQFF. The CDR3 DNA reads TGTGCCAGCAGGGTGGACTCCTACAATGAGCAGTTCTTC.

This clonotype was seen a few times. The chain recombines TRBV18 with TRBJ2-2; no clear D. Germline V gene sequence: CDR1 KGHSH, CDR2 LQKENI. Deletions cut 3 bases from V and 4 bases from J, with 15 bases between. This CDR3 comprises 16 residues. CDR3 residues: CASSPRRTAATGELFF. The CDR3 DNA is TGTGCCAGCTCACCGAGACGGACCGCCGCCACCGGGGAGCTGTTTTTT.

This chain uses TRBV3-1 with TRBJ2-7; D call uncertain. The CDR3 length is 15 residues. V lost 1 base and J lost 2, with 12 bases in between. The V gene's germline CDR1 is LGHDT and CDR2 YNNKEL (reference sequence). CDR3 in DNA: TGTGCCAGCAGCCAAGTTTCCGCAGGACCCTACGAGCAGTACTTC. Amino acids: CASSQVSAGPYEQYF.

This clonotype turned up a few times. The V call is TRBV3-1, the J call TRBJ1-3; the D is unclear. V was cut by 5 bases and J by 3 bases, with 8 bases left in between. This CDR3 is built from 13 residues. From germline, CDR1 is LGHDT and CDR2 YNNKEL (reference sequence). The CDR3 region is CASSSTGGNTIYF. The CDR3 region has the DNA TGTGCCAGCAGCAGCACTGGTGGAAACACCATATATTTT.

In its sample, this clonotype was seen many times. CDR3: CSVVGQGVWGYTF. The DNA for the CDR3 is TGCAGCGTCGTGGGACAGGGGGTGTGGGGCTACACCTTC. The chain joins TRBV29-1 to TRBJ1-2, with 11 bases fitting TRBD1. Germline V CDR1 and CDR2: SQVTM, ANQGSEA. The length of the CDR3 is 13 residues. Trimming took 6 bases from V and 8 from J; bases not matched to a gene: 8.

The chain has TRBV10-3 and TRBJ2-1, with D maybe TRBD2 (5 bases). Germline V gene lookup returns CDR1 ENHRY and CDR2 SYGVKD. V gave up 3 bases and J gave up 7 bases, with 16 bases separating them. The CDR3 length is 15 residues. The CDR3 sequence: CAISDSTIPGNEQFF. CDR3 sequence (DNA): TGTGCCATCAGTGATTCGACTATCCCTGGGAATGAGCAGTTCTTC.

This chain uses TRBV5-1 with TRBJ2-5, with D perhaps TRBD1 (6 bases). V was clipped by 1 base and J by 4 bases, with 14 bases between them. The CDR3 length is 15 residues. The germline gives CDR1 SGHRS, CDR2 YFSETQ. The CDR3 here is CASSLSSPDRETQYF. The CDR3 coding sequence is TGCGCCAGCAGCTTGAGTTCTCCGGACAGAGAGACCCAGTACTTC.

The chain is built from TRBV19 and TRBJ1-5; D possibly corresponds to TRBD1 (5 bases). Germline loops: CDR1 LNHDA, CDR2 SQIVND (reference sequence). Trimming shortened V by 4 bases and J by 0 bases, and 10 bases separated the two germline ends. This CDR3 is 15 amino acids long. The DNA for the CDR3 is TGTGCCAGTAGTACAGGGCCGTATAGCAATCAGCCCCAGCATTTT. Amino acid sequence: CASSTGPYSNQPQHF.

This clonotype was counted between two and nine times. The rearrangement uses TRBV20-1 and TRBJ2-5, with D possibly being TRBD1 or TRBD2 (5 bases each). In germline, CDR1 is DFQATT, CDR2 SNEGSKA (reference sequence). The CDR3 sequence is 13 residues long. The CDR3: CRTGAIEGETQYF. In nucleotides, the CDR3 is TGCAGAACCGGGGCCATCGAGGGAGAGACCCAGTACTTC.

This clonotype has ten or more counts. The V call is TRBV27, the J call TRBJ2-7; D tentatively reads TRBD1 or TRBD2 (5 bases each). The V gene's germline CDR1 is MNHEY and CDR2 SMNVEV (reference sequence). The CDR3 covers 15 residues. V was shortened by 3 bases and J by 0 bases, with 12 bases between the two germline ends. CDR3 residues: CASSLVGTPSYEQYF. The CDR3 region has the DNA TGTGCCAGCAGTTTGGTTGGGACGCCCTCCTACGAGCAGTACTTC.

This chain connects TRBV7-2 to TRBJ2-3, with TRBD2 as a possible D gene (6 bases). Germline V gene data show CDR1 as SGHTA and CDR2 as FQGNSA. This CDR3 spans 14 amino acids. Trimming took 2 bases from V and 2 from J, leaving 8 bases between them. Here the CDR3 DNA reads TGTGCCAGCAGCTTACGGGGGACCACAGATACGCAGTATTTT. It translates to CASSLRGTTDTQYF.

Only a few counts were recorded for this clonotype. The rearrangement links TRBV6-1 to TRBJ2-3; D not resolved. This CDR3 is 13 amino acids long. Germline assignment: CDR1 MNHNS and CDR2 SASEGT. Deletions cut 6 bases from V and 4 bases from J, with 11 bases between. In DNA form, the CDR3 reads TGTGCCAGCAGCGTTCCTTTGTCAGATACGCAGTATTTT. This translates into CASSVPLSDTQYF.

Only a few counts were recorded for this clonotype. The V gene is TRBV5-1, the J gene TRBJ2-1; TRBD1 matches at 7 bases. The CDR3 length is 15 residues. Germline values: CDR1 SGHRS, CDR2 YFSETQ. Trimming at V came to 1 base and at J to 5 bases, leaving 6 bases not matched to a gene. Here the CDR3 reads CASSLIQGEHNEQFF. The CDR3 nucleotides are TGCGCCAGCAGCTTGATCCAGGGGGAACACAATGAGCAGTTCTTC. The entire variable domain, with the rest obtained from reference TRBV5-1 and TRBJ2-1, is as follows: KAGVTQTPRYLIKTRGQQVTLSCSPISGHRSVSWYQQTPGQGLQFLFEYFSETQRNKGNFPGRFSGRQFSNSRSEMNVSTLELGDSALYLCASSLIQGEHNEQFFGPGTRLTVL.

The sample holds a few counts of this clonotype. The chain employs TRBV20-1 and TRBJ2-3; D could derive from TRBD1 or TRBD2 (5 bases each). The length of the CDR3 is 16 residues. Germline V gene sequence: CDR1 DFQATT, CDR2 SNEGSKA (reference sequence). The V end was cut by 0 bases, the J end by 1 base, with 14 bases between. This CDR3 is CSARDYRGGRTDTQYF. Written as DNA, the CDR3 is TGCAGTGCTAGAGATTACCGTGGGGGTCGCACAGATACGCAGTATTTT.

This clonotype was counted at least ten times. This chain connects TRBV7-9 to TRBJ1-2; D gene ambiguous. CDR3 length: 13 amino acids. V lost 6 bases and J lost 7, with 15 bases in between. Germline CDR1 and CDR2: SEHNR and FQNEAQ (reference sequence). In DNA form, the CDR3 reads TGTGCCAGCAGGAGGGCGGGGTTCGGTGGCTACACCTTC. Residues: CASRRAGFGGYTF.

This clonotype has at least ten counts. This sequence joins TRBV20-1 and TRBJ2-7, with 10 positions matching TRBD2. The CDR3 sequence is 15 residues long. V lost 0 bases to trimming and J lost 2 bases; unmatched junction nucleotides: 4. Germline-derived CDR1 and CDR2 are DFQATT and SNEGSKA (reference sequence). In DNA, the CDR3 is TGCAGTGCTAGAGATCTAGCGGGAGACACCTACGAGCAGTACTTC. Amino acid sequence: CSARDLAGDTYEQYF.

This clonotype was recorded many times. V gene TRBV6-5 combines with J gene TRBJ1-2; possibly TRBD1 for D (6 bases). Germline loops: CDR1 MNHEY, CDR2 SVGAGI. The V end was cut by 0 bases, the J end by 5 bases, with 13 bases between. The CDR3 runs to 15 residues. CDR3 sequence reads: CASSYSTAGDYGYTF. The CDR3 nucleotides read TGTGCCAGCAGTTACTCGACGGCAGGGGATTATGGCTACACCTTC.

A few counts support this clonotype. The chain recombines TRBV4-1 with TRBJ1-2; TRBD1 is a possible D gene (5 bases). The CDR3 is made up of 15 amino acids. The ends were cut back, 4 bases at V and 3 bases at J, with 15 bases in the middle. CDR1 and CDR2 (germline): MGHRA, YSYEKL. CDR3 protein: CASSLGMTAYYGYTF. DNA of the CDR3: TGCGCCAGCAGCCTGGGGATGACAGCGTACTATGGCTACACCTTC.

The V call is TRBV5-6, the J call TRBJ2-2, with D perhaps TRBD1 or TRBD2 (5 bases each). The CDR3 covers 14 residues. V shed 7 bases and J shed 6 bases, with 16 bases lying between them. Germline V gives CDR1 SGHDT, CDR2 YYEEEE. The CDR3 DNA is TGTGCCAGCGGTGTGGGGGTTCCCCCCGGGGAGCTGTTTTTT. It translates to CASGVGVPPGELFF.

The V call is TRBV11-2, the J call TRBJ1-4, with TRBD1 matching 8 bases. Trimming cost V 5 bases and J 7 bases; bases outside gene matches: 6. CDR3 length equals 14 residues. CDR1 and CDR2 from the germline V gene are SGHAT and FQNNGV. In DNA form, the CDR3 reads TGTGCCAGCAGCCCAGGGGGCGCGGGTGAAAAACTGTTTTTT. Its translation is CASSPGGAGEKLFF.